Shown below are 32 T cell receptor beta chains from a single sample sequenced in a study of OX40 agonist ivuxolimab in advanced cancers. TCRdb's table, derived via immunoSEQ multiplex PCR, lists solely in-frame clones and lacks some. Among approximately 50,000 clones listed, approximately 80% were seen once. Sequencing was performed on CD4+ or CD8+ T cells sorted from blood, taken in a trial of the OX40 agonist ivuxolimab. Source of these receptors: an adult with an advanced solid tumor such as melanoma, head and neck, liver or kidney cancer.

The J gene is TRBJ2-7, the V gene TRBV18; 10 nucleotides line up with TRBD2. The CDR3 spans 13 residues. The V gene end was trimmed by 5 bases and the J gene end by 4 bases; junction bases not matched to a gene: 2. Germline assignment: CDR1 KGHSH and CDR2 LQKENI. The CDR3 is CASSTTSGYEQYF. In DNA form, the CDR3 reads TGTGCCAGCTCAACGACTAGCGGGTACGAGCAGTACTTC.

The chain joins TRBV2 to TRBJ2-3; unclear D gene. The CDR3 is 15 residues long. Between the trimmed V and J ends, which lost 6 bases and 0 bases, there was a span of 13 bases. Germline V gene lookup returns CDR1 SNHLY and CDR2 FYNNEI. CDR3 in DNA: TGTGCCAGCAGAAGGGTCTTGGCTAGCACAGATACGCAGTATTTT. It encodes CASRRVLASTDTQYF. Full variable domain (outside the CDR3, taken from reference TRBV2 and TRBJ2-3): EPEVTQTPSHQVTQMGQEVILRCVPISNHLYFYWYRQILGQKVEFLVSFYNNEISEKSEIFDDQFSVERPDGSNFTLKIRSTKLEDSAMYFCASRRVLASTDTQYFGPGTRLTVL.

This rearrangement joins TRBV5-1 to TRBJ2-3; 16 nucleotides match TRBD2. The CDR3 has 17 residues. Per the germline V gene, CDR1 is SGHRS and CDR2 is YFSETQ. Trimming cost V 3 bases and J 5 bases; bases outside gene matches: 6. The CDR3 here is CASSWGLAGGPGDTQYF. CDR3 DNA: TGCGCCAGCAGCTGGGGACTAGCGGGGGGGCCGGGAGATACGCAGTATTTT. The full variable domain, with the rest looked up from reference TRBV5-1 and TRBJ2-3, is KAGVTQTPRYLIKTRGQQVTLSCSPISGHRSVSWYQQTPGQGLQFLFEYFSETQRNKGNFPGRFSGRQFSNSRSEMNVSTLELGDSALYLCASSWGLAGGPGDTQYFGPGTRLTVL.

The chain is built from TRBV6-1 and TRBJ2-5; TRBD2 matches 9 bases. This CDR3 contains 15 residues. Trimming cost V 3 bases and J 5 bases; bases outside gene matches: 7. Germline CDR1 reads MNHNS; CDR2 reads SASEGT. The CDR3 DNA reads as TGTGCCAGCAGTGATGGCGGGGGGGCCGTTGAGACCCAGTACTTC. Protein product: CASSDGGGAVETQYF.

The chain joins TRBV2 to TRBJ2-7; D might be TRBD2 (5 bases). CDR3 length: 15 residues. With 4 bases removed from V and 6 bases from J, the gap between germline ends came to 19 bases. Germline V CDR1 and CDR2: SNHLY, FYNNEI. The CDR3, as DNA: TGTGCCAGCAGTGGGTGGTTGTCCCCGGCGGGCGAGCAGTACTTC. It codes for CASSGWLSPAGEQYF.

By frequency in the sample, this clone is medium-sized. The chain uses TRBV6-5 and TRBJ1-6; D not resolved. Germline CDR1 reads MNHEY; CDR2 reads SVGAGI. The germline V and J ends were trimmed by 2 bases and 7 bases, with 12 bases remaining between them. The CDR3 length is 15 residues. CDR3 loop: CASSYDATLNSPLHF. In DNA form, the CDR3 reads TGTGCCAGCAGTTACGACGCTACACTAAATTCACCCCTCCACTTT.

The V and J genes are TRBV2 and TRBJ1-2, with D perhaps matching TRBD1 (6 bases). The germline V gene has CDR1 SNHLY and CDR2 FYNNEI. This CDR3 spans 14 amino acids. Trimming stripped 3 bases from V and 5 bases from J, with 13 bases between. This CDR3 is CASSDGGREYGYTF. The CDR3 nucleotides are TGTGCCAGCAGTGATGGGGGCAGGGAGTATGGCTACACCTTC.

The chain employs TRBV11-3 and TRBJ2-2, with 9 bases fitting TRBD1. With 5 bases clipped from V and 6 bases from J, the junction kept 10 bases outside the gene matches. This CDR3 spans 16 amino acids. Germline V gene data show CDR1 as SGHNT and CDR2 as YENEEA. The chain's CDR3 is CASSKTGTGIAGELFF. The CDR3 coding sequence is TGTGCCAGCAGCAAAACCGGGACAGGGATTGCCGGGGAGCTGTTTTTT. Using reference TRBV11-3 and TRBJ2-2 for the parts outside the CDR3, the full variable domain is EAGVVQSPRYKIIEKKQPVAFWCNPISGHNTLYWYLQNLGQGPELLIRYENEEAVDDSQLPKDRFSAERLKGVDSTLKIQPAELGDSAVYLCASSKTGTGIAGELFFGEGSRLTVL.

The rearrangement links TRBV7-9 to TRBJ2-3; 7 nucleotides line up with TRBD1. In germline, CDR1 is SEHNR, CDR2 FQNEAQ (reference sequence). Losses at the gene ends were 10 bases for V and 2 bases for J; bases not matched to a gene: 12. The CDR3 totals 15 residues. The CDR3 nucleotides read TGTGCCACCACTAAGAGGGGACAGACCACAGATACGCAGTATTTT. Its translation is CATTKRGQTTDTQYF.

This chain connects TRBV5-6 to TRBJ2-1; D is undetermined. This CDR3 is built from 15 residues. CDR1 SGHDT and CDR2 YYEEEE come from the germline V gene. Trimming stripped 2 bases from V and 9 bases from J, with 18 bases between. In DNA form, the CDR3 reads TGTGCCAGCAGCTTACGGGCCCCCAGTTTGGTTGAGCAGTTCTTC. Translation gives CASSLRAPSLVEQFF. Variable domain in full (rest from reference TRBV5-6 and TRBJ2-1): DAGVTQSPTHLIKTRGQQVTLRCSPKSGHDTVSWYQQALGQGPQFIFQYYEEEERQRGNFPDRFSGHQFPNYSSELNVNALLLGDSALYLCASSLRAPSLVEQFFGPGTRLTVL.

This clone was counted between two and nine times. V gene TRBV11-3 combines with J gene TRBJ1-1; D gene unclear. The CDR3 contains 15 residues. Trimming pared 6 bases from V and 4 bases from J, leaving 18 bases between. In germline, CDR1 is SGHNT, CDR2 YENEEA. The CDR3 DNA reads TGTGCCAGCAGTTTGTCGCGTAGGGTGGGCACTGAAGCTTTCTTT. Its protein product is CASSLSRRVGTEAFF.

This clone was recorded a few times. V usage is TRBV7-3 and J usage is TRBJ2-5; TRBD2 agrees at 10 bases. The CDR3 runs 15 residues. The J segment lost 2 bases and the V segment lost 3 bases, leaving 3 bases of the junction unmatched. Germline values: CDR1 SGHTA, CDR2 FQGTGA. The DNA of the CDR3 is TGTGCCAGCAGCTTGGGGACTAGCGTACAAGAGACCCAGTACTTC. Its translation: CASSLGTSVQETQYF. Filled out from reference TRBV7-3 and TRBJ2-5, the complete variable domain reads GAGVSQTPSNKVTEKGKYVELRCDPISGHTALYWYRQSLGQGPEFLIYFQGTGAADDSGLPNDRFFAVRPEGSVSTLKIQRTERGDSAVYLCASSLGTSVQETQYFGPGTRLLVL.

The V gene is TRBV5-4, the J gene TRBJ2-5; 11 nucleotides line up with TRBD1. The J segment lost 1 base and the V segment lost 4 bases, leaving 12 bases of the junction unmatched. Per the germline V gene, CDR1 is SGHNT and CDR2 is YYREEE (reference sequence). The CDR3 loop spans 18 amino acids. The CDR3 DNA follows: TGTGCCAGCAGCCCTGGACAGGGGGCGGGCCGAGCCCAAGAGACCCAGTACTTC. Amino acids: CASSPGQGAGRAQETQYF.

The genes are TRBV14 and TRBJ2-7; the match to TRBD2 covers 14 bases. CDR1 is SGHDN, CDR2 FVKESK, per germline. J gave up 7 bases and V 1 base, and 6 bases lay outside the gene matches. The CDR3 totals 16 residues. This chain's CDR3 is CASSQVTSGRAREQYF. CDR3 bases: TGTGCCAGCAGCCAAGTGACTAGCGGGAGGGCCAGAGAGCAGTACTTC.

This chain connects TRBV10-2 to TRBJ2-4; D not certain. The V end lost 3 bases, the J end lost 0 bases, and 12 bases lay between the germline ends. This CDR3 is built from 16 residues. Germline V gene sequence: CDR1 WSHSY, CDR2 SAAADI. CDR3 sequence: CASSESRLLAKNIQYF. CDR3 nucleotides: TGCGCCAGCAGTGAAAGTCGGCTACTAGCCAAAAACATTCAGTACTTC.

This chain uses TRBV30 with TRBJ1-2; D might be TRBD1 (6 bases). This CDR3 contains 12 residues. Trimming pared 8 bases from V and 0 bases from J, leaving 10 bases between. CDR1 and CDR2 from the germline V gene are GTSNPN and SVGIG (reference sequence). The CDR3 DNA follows: TGTGCCAGCCACAGGGCTAACTATGGCTACACCTTC. It specifies CASHRANYGYTF.

A few counts support this clone. This chain joins TRBV7-2 and TRBJ1-5; D gene unclear. Germline V CDR1 and CDR2: SGHTA, FQGNSA. Trimming removed 3 bases from V and 0 bases from J, with 6 bases in between. The CDR3 contains 14 residues. DNA for the CDR3: TGTGCCAGCAGCTTTGACCTTAGCAATCAGCCCCAGCATTTT. This gives the protein CASSFDLSNQPQHF.

This clone appeared a few times. The CDR3 DNA reads TGTGCCAGCAGTGAATTTCAGGGTAATAACGATGAGCAGTTCTTC. Its protein is CASSEFQGNNDEQFF. The rearrangement joins TRBV2 to TRBJ2-1; D might be TRBD1 (5 bases). This CDR3 region has 15 residues. Germline CDR1 reads SNHLY; CDR2 reads FYNNEI. V lost 2 bases and J lost 8, with 16 bases in between.

For this clone: A junction end diverges from the germline sequence, so it may reflect a read error. The gene calls are TRBV6-1 and TRBJ1-3, with D possibly matching TRBD1 (6 bases). This CDR3 has 10 residues. Germline loops: CDR1 MNHNS, CDR2 SASEGT. The CDR3 DNA is TGTGCCAGCAGGGGACAATCTTGTAGTTTT. It specifies CASRGQSCSF.

The chain couples TRBV7-3 to TRBJ2-7; 8 nucleotides align to TRBD1. Per the germline V gene, CDR1 is SGHTA and CDR2 is FQGTGA. The CDR3 is made up of 14 amino acids. Unmatched junction bases numbered 9, after V lost 5 bases and J lost 6 bases. Here the CDR3 DNA reads TGTGCCAGCAGCCCCAGGCAGGGGGCGGGCGAGCAGTACTTC. Translating it yields CASSPRQGAGEQYF.

The V gene is TRBV7-9, the J gene TRBJ2-5; D not certain. Germline CDR1 is SEHNR and CDR2 is FQNEAQ (reference sequence). The CDR3 has 14 amino acids. V lost 5 bases and J lost 2, with 12 bases in between. The CDR3 DNA follows: TGTGCCAGCAGCCAATGGCAGAATCAAGAGACCCAGTACTTC. It is translated as CASSQWQNQETQYF.

In DNA form, the CDR3 reads TGTGCCAGTAGTCAGGGTTTAGGTGCAGATACGCAGTATTTT. As protein: CASSQGLGADTQYF. The chain recombines TRBV19 with TRBJ2-3; D possibly corresponds to TRBD1 (5 bases). Germline assignment: CDR1 LNHDA and CDR2 SQIVND (reference sequence). V lost 5 bases, J lost 4 bases, and 13 bases lay in between. The CDR3 is made up of 14 amino acids. Using reference TRBV19 and TRBJ2-3 for the parts outside the CDR3, the full variable domain is DGGITQSPKYLFRKEGQNVTLSCEQNLNHDAMYWYRQDPGQGLRLIYYSQIVNDFQKGDIAEGYSVSREKKESFPLTVTSAQKNPTAFYLCASSQGLGADTQYFGPGTRLTVL.

The genes are TRBV27 and TRBJ1-1; TRBD1 matches 10 bases. The CDR3 is made up of 16 amino acids. V shed 6 bases, J shed 0 bases, and the junction held 7 bases outside the gene matches. Germline CDR1 reads MNHEY; CDR2 reads SMNVEV (reference sequence). The CDR3 loop reads CASRIPGQGMNTEAFF. CDR3 DNA sequence: TGTGCCAGCAGAATCCCGGGACAGGGGATGAACACTGAAGCTTTCTTT.

The J gene is TRBJ1-1, the V gene TRBV6-5; weak D call: TRBD1 (5 bases). Deletions cut 6 bases from V and 1 base from J, with 9 bases between. The germline CDR1 and CDR2 sequences are MNHEY and SVGAGI. The CDR3 length is 13 residues. The CDR3 spells CASSLQANTEAFF. Written as DNA, the CDR3 is TGTGCCAGCAGCTTACAGGCGAACACTGAAGCTTTCTTT.

The chain combines TRBV20-1 with TRBJ2-7; D not resolved. Germline V gene lookup returns CDR1 DFQATT and CDR2 SNEGSKA (reference sequence). V lost 1 base and J lost 6, with 4 bases in between. This CDR3 contains 10 residues. The CDR3 nucleotides read TGCAGTGCTAGAGGACTCGAGCAGTACTTC. It translates to CSARGLEQYF.

The CDR3: CASSMSGKYSPLHF. In DNA, the CDR3 is TGTGCCAGTAGTATGTCAGGGAAATATTCACCCCTCCACTTT. V is TRBV19 and J is TRBJ1-6; tentative D call: TRBD1 (5 bases). Germline-derived CDR1 and CDR2 are LNHDA and SQIVND (reference sequence). The CDR3 is 14 residues long. Trimming removed 3 bases from V and 8 bases from J, with 11 bases in between.

V is TRBV7-6 and J is TRBJ1-1, with unresolved D. The germline V gene has CDR1 SGHVS and CDR2 FNYEAQ. The CDR3 is made up of 13 amino acids. V lost 4 bases, J lost 3 bases, and 9 bases lay in between. The CDR3 is CASSSPGDTEAFF. The DNA for the CDR3 is TGTGCCAGCAGCTCCCCGGGAGACACTGAAGCTTTCTTT. The full variable domain, in which reference TRBV7-6 and TRBJ1-1 provide the parts outside the CDR3, is GAGVSQSPRYKVTKRGQDVALRCDPISGHVSLYWYRQALGQGPEFLTYFNYEAQQDKSGLPNDRFSAERPEGSISTLTIQRTEQRDSAMYRCASSSPGDTEAFFGQGTRLTVV.

This chain connects TRBV14 to TRBJ1-2; D is unresolved. Trimming cost V 1 base and J 4 bases, with 10 bases left between them. The germline gives CDR1 SGHDN, CDR2 FVKESK. This CDR3 is 14 amino acids long. Here the CDR3 reads CASSQVPGGYGYTF. The CDR3 nucleotides read TGTGCCAGCAGCCAAGTTCCGGGAGGCTATGGCTACACCTTC.

The rearrangement joins TRBV2 to TRBJ1-5; a possible D gene is TRBD1 (5 bases). Germline V lookup: CDR1 SNHLY, CDR2 FYNNEI. The length of the CDR3 is 17 residues. Trimming took 3 bases from V and 6 from J, leaving 21 bases between them. The CDR3 DNA sequence: TGTGCCAGCAGTGAGCGGACATCCCGGGGGAAACGTCAGCCCCAGCATTTT. It is translated as CASSERTSRGKRQPQHF. Drawing the rest from reference TRBV2 and TRBJ1-5, the complete variable domain is EPEVTQTPSHQVTQMGQEVILRCVPISNHLYFYWYRQILGQKVEFLVSFYNNEISEKSEIFDDQFSVERPDGSNFTLKIRSTKLEDSAMYFCASSERTSRGKRQPQHFGDGTRLSIL.

The chain combines TRBV18 with TRBJ2-5; a weak D match, TRBD1 (6 bases). CDR1 is KGHSH and CDR2 is LQKENI in the germline V gene. The CDR3 runs 13 residues. V was shortened by 7 bases and J by 3 bases, with 12 bases between the two germline ends. CDR3 nucleotides: TGTGCCAGCTACGATGGGACAAAAGAGACCCAGTACTTC. Translating it yields CASYDGTKETQYF.

The chain carries TRBV2 and TRBJ2-3; D is perhaps TRBD1 or TRBD2 (6 bases each). This CDR3 spans 16 amino acids. Trimming took off 6 bases at V and 4 bases at J, with 20 bases between the two ends. The germline V gene encodes CDR1 SNHLY and CDR2 FYNNEI. CDR3 nucleotides: TGTGCCAGCAGGCTAAGGGTGGGGGGCAGATCAGATACGCAGTATTTT. As protein: CASRLRVGGRSDTQYF.

This rearrangement joins TRBV7-9 to TRBJ1-5, with no clear D. Germline V gene lookup returns CDR1 SEHNR and CDR2 FQNEAQ (reference sequence). This CDR3 is built from 13 residues. The V and J ends lost 5 bases and 0 bases respectively, with 5 bases between them. CDR3 in amino acids: CASSPDSNQPQHF. CDR3 nucleotides: TGTGCCAGCAGCCCCGATAGCAATCAGCCCCAGCATTTT.